The 15 T cell receptor beta chains given below trace back to one sample, sequenced in a study of shared clonotypes between healthy human individuals. The protocol was immunoSEQ multiplex PCR, while the TCRdb copy is restricted to in-frame clones and leaves out a portion. The sample yields approximately 2,000,000 clones, about 90% seen once. Sequences were obtained from naive CD4+ T cells from PBMCs. Stated subset: CD45RA+ positively selected. These receptor sequences come from a young man in good health. Some clones in this sample may be carry-over from other donors' samples.

The chain employs TRBV5-6 and TRBJ1-1; D ambiguous. The CDR3 is 13 residues long. Trimming shortened V by 2 bases and J by 12 bases, and 17 bases separated the two germline ends. The germline CDR1 and CDR2 sequences are SGHDT and YYEEEE. The CDR3: CASSLTSQAGTFF. The CDR3, as DNA: TGTGCCAGCAGCTTAACGTCCCAGGCTGGGACTTTCTTT.

The table lists this clone with a few counts. J is TRBJ2-7 and V is TRBV28; 9 nucleotides agree with TRBD2. There are 14 residues in the CDR3. The germline V gene has CDR1 MDHEN and CDR2 SYDVKM. The V segment lost 8 bases and the J segment 4 bases; nucleotides outside the gene matches: 9. The CDR3 nucleotides read TGTGCCAGCGACGAAGCGGGAGGTGCTTACGAGCAGTACTTC. This gives the protein CASDEAGGAYEQYF.

This clone showed up just a few times. Other nucleotide sequences in the sample specify the same CDR3. The chain employs TRBV28 and TRBJ2-7; D not certain. CDR3 length: 12 residues. Looked up from germline, CDR1 is MDHEN and CDR2 is SYDVKM. V gave up 1 base and J gave up 4 bases, with 5 bases separating them. In nucleotides, the CDR3 is TGTGCCAGCAGTTTATTGGGGTACGAGCAGTACTTC. Protein sequence: CASSLLGYEQYF.

A single count supports this clone. The chain couples TRBV5-1 to TRBJ1-2; 9 bases are a match to TRBD1. Germline V gives CDR1 SGHRS, CDR2 YFSETQ. The CDR3 consists of 15 residues. Unmatched junction bases numbered 6, after V lost 0 bases and J lost 6 bases. This chain's CDR3 is CASSLGDRGSDGYTF. CDR3 nucleotide sequence: TGCGCCAGCAGCTTGGGCGACAGGGGGTCTGATGGCTACACCTTC.

The V gene is TRBV27, the J gene TRBJ2-1; TRBD2 matches at 7 bases. J lost 9 bases, V lost 1 base, and 9 bases had no gene match. CDR3 length: 15 residues. Germline V gives CDR1 MNHEY, CDR2 SMNVEV (reference sequence). In nucleotides, the CDR3 is TGTGCCAGCAGTTTATTTTCTCTTGGGGGGGGTGAGCAGTTCTTC. This encodes CASSLFSLGGGEQFF.

The table lists this clone with a few counts. The chain has TRBV7-9 and TRBJ1-2; D gene ambiguous. The V gene lost 0 bases and the J gene lost 6 bases, with 8 bases spanning the gap. CDR1 and CDR2 from the germline V gene are SEHNR and FQNEAQ (reference sequence). This CDR3 contains 13 residues. The CDR3 bases are TGTGCCAGCAGCTTAGCGCGGGAGCATGGCTACACCTTC. Protein: CASSLAREHGYTF.

The chain joins TRBV4-2 to TRBJ2-1; TRBD2 matches 10 bases. J was trimmed by 5 bases and V by 4 bases; bases with no gene match: 5. The germline V gene encodes CDR1 LGHNA and CDR2 YNFKEQ. This CDR3 is built from 15 residues. The CDR3 spells CASSPGLAEDNEQFF. The CDR3 DNA follows: TGTGCCAGCAGCCCAGGACTAGCGGAAGACAATGAGCAGTTCTTC.

Only one count was recorded for this clone. The V gene is TRBV7-2, the J gene TRBJ2-1; D call uncertain. V was trimmed by 3 bases and J by 3 bases, leaving 12 bases between them. Germline-derived CDR1 and CDR2 are SGHTA and FQGNSA. The CDR3 is 15 residues long. CDR3 region: CASSFNSYLYNEQFF. For the CDR3, the DNA is TGTGCCAGCAGCTTTAACAGTTACCTCTACAATGAGCAGTTCTTC. Complete variable domain (other parts from reference TRBV7-2 and TRBJ2-1): GAGVSQSPSNKVTEKGKDVELRCDPISGHTALYWYRQSLGQGLEFLIYFQGNSAPDKSGLPSDRFSAERTGGSVSTLTIQRTQQEDSAVYLCASSFNSYLYNEQFFGPGTRLTVL.

The genes are TRBV25-1 and TRBJ2-5; TRBD1 agrees at 10 bases. The CDR3 extends over 16 amino acids. V dropped 4 bases and J dropped 5; count of bases not matched to a gene: 10. CDR1 MGHDK and CDR2 SYGVNS come from the germline V gene. This chain's CDR3 is CASSVLTGGVRETQYF. CDR3 DNA sequence: TGTGCCAGCAGTGTTTTGACAGGGGGCGTTCGGGAGACCCAGTACTTC.

In the case of this clone: Other DNA sequences within the sample encode an identical CDR3. The CDR3 DNA follows: TGTGCCAGCAGCCCGACAGTGTTCAATCAGCCCCAGCATTTT. This translates into CASSPTVFNQPQHF. The V gene is TRBV7-2, the J gene TRBJ1-5; TRBD1 might be the D (5 bases). Trimming removed 5 bases from V and 3 bases from J, with 11 bases in between. From germline, CDR1 is SGHTA and CDR2 FQGNSA. The CDR3 runs 14 residues. The full variable domain, with the rest looked up from reference TRBV7-2 and TRBJ1-5, is GAGVSQSPSNKVTEKGKDVELRCDPISGHTALYWYRQSLGQGLEFLIYFQGNSAPDKSGLPSDRFSAERTGGSVSTLTIQRTQQEDSAVYLCASSPTVFNQPQHFGDGTRLSIL.

This chain uses TRBV27 with TRBJ2-7, with TRBD1 matching 10 bases. V lost 4 bases, J lost 3 bases, and 15 bases stayed unmatched. The CDR3 runs 18 residues. The germline gives CDR1 MNHEY, CDR2 SMNVEV (reference sequence). CDR3 amino acids: CASSSRQGASPSLYEQYF. The DNA for the CDR3 is TGTGCCAGCAGTTCACGACAGGGGGCTTCTCCATCCCTCTACGAGCAGTACTTC.

The chain combines TRBV6-4 with TRBJ2-3, with D possibly TRBD1 on 6 matching bases. V was clipped by 4 bases and J by 6 bases, with 14 bases between them. CDR3 length: 14 residues. The germline CDR1 and CDR2 sequences are MRHNA and SNTAGT. In DNA form, the CDR3 reads TGTGCCAGCAGTGCGGCAGGGGAAGGGGATACGCAGTATTTT. It yields the protein CASSAAGEGDTQYF.

This chain uses TRBV28 with TRBJ2-7; TRBD2 agrees at 10 bases. There are 15 residues in the CDR3. Germline CDR1 and CDR2: MDHEN and SYDVKM. V lost 1 base and J lost 6; bases outside the gene matches: 6. CDR3 bases: TGTGCCAGCAGTTTATTGGCTAGCGGGAGCTCCGAGCAGTACTTC. Its protein is CASSLLASGSSEQYF.

The J gene is TRBJ2-5, the V gene TRBV9, with D unresolved. CDR3 length: 16 residues. CDR1 is SGDLS and CDR2 is YYNGEE in the germline V gene. V lost 5 bases and J lost 6, with 23 bases in between. This CDR3 reads CASRTLAHKGKKTQYF. The CDR3 nucleotides are TGTGCCAGCAGAACCCTTGCCCACAAGGGAAAGAAGACCCAGTACTTC.

The J gene is TRBJ2-7, the V gene TRBV7-3; 9 bases align to TRBD2. Germline loops: CDR1 SGHTA, CDR2 FQGTGA. The CDR3 sequence is 17 residues long. After removal of 2 bases from V and 2 bases from J, the junction contained 10 bases not matched to a gene. CDR3 sequence reads: CASSLGASGIFPYEQYF. The CDR3 nucleotides read TGTGCCAGCAGCTTAGGGGCTAGCGGGATCTTTCCCTACGAGCAGTACTTC.